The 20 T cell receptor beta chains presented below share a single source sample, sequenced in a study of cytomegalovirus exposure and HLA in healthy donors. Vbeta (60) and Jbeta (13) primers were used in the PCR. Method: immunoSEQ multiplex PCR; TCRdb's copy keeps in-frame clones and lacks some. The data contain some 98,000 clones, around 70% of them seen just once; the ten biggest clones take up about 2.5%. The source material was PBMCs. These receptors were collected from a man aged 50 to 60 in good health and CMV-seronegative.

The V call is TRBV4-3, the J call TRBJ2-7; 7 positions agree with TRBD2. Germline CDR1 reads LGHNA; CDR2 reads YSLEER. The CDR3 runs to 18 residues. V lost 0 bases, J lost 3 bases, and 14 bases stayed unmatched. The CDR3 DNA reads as TGCGCCAGCAGCCAAGATCGGGTCGCGGGGGAACTGCTCTACGAGCAGTACTTC. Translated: CASSQDRVAGELLYEQYF.

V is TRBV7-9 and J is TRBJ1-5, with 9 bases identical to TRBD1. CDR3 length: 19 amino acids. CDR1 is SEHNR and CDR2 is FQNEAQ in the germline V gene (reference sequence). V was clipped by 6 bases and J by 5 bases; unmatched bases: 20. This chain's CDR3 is CASSHRDRDPRGHDQPQHF. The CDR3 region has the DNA TGTGCCAGCAGTCACCGGGACAGGGACCCCAGAGGACACGATCAGCCCCAGCATTTT.

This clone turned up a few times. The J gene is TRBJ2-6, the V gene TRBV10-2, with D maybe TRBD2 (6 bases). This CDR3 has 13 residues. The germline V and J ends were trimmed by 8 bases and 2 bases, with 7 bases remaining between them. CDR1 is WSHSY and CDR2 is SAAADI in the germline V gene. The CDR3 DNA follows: TGCGCCAGCGGAGGGGCTGGGGCCAACGTCCTGACTTTC. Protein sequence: CASGGAGANVLTF.

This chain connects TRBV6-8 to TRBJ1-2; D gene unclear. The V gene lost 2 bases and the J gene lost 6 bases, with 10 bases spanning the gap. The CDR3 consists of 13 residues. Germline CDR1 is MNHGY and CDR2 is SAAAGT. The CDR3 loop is CASSYPRADGYTF. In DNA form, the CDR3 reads TGTGCCAGCAGTTACCCCCGTGCAGATGGCTACACCTTC.

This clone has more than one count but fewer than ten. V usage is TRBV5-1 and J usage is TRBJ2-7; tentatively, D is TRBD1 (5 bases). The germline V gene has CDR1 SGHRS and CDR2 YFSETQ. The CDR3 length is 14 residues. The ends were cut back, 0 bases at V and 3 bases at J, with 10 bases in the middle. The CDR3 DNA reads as TGCGCCAGCAGCTTGGGGACACCTTTCTACGAGCAGTACTTC. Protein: CASSLGTPFYEQYF.

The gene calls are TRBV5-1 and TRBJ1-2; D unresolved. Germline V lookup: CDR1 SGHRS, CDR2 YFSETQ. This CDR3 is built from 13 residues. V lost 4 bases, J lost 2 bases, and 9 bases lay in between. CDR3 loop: CASSPWQNYGYTF. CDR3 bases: TGCGCCAGCAGCCCCTGGCAAAACTATGGCTACACCTTC.

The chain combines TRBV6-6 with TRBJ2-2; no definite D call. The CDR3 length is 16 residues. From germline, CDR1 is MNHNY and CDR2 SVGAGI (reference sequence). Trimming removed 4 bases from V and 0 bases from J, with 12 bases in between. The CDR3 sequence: CASSSLDSANTGELFF. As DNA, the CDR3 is TGTGCCAGCAGTTCTCTAGATTCCGCGAACACCGGGGAGCTGTTTTTT.

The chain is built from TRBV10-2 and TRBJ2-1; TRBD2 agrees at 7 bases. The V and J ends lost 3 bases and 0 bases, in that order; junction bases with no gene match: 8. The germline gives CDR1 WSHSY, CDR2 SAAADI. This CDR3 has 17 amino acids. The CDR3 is CASSDLMGGSSYNEQFF. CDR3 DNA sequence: TGCGCCAGCAGTGATCTAATGGGCGGGAGCTCCTACAATGAGCAGTTCTTC.

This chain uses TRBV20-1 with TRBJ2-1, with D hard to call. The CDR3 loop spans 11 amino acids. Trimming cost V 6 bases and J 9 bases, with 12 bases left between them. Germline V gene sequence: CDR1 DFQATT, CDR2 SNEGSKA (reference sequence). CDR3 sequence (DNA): TGCAGTGCCCAAACCCCGGGTGAGCAGTTCTTC. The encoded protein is CSAQTPGEQFF.

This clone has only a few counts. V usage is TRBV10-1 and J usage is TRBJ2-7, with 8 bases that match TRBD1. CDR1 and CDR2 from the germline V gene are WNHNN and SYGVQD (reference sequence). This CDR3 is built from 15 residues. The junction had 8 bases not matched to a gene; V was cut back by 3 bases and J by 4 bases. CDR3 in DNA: TGCGCCAGCAGTGATCGGAGGACAGGGATTTACGAGCAGTACTTC. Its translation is CASSDRRTGIYEQYF.

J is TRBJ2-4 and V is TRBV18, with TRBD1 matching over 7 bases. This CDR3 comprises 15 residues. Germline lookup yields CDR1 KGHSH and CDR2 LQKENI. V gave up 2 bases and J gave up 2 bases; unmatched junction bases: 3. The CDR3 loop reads CASSPTGVTKNIQYF. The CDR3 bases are TGTGCCAGCTCACCAACAGGGGTGACCAAAAACATTCAGTACTTC.

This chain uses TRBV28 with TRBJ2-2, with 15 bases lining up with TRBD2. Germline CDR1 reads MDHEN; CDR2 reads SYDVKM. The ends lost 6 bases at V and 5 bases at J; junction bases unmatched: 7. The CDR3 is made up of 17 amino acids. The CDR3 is CASRKGLAGGGTGELFF. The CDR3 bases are TGTGCCAGCAGGAAGGGACTAGCGGGAGGTGGGACCGGGGAGCTGTTTTTT.

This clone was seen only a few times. In DNA form, the CDR3 reads TGTGCCAGCAGTTCCCAGGGTAATCTAGTAGGTTACACCTTC. This encodes CASSSQGNLVGYTF. J is TRBJ1-2 and V is TRBV7-9; a possible D gene is TRBD1 (5 bases). Trimming removed 6 bases at V and 11 bases at J, with 22 bases between. Germline V CDR1 and CDR2: SEHNR, FQNEAQ (reference sequence). The CDR3 covers 14 residues.

The CDR3 DNA follows: TGCAGCGTTGTACGGGGGGCCAACACTGAAGCTTTCTTT. Protein: CSVVRGANTEAFF. The chain has TRBV29-1 and TRBJ1-1, with D maybe TRBD1 (6 bases). V was trimmed by 4 bases and J by 2 bases, leaving 11 bases between them. The CDR3 loop spans 13 amino acids. CDR1 is SQVTM and CDR2 is ANQGSEA in the germline V gene.

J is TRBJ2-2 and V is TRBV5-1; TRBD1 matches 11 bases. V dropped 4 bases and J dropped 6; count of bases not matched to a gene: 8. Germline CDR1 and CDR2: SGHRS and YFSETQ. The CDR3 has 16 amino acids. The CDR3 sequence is CASSPGDRGAPGELFF. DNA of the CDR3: TGCGCCAGCAGCCCGGGGGACAGGGGGGCCCCCGGGGAGCTGTTTTTT.

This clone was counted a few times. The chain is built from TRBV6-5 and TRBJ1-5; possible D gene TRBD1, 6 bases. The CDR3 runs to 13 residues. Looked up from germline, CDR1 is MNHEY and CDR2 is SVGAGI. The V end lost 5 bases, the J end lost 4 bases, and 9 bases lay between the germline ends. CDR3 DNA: TGTGCCAGCAGTGCACAGGGTAATCAGCCCCAGCATTTT. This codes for CASSAQGNQPQHF.

The CDR3 region is CASSFFTGTGTYEQYF. CDR3 DNA: TGTGCCAGCAGCTTTTTCACCGGGACAGGGACGTACGAGCAGTACTTC. The chain combines TRBV5-4 with TRBJ2-5; TRBD1 agrees at 9 bases. The tail of the sequence fits TRBJ2-7 better, so the J call may be wrong. CDR1 and CDR2 (germline): SGHNT, YYREEE (reference sequence). The CDR3 totals 16 residues.

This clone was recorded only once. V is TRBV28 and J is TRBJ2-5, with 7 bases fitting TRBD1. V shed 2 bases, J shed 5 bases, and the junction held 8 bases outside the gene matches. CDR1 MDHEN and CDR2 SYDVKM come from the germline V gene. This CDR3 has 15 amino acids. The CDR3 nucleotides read TGTGCCAGCAGTTTAGGTGGTGCCAGGGGGGAGACCCAGTACTTC. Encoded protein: CASSLGGARGETQYF.

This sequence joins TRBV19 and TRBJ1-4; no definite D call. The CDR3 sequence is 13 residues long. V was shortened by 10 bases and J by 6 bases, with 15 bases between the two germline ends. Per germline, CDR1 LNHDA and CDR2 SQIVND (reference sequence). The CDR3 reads CATTARWDEKLFF. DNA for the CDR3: TGTGCCACCACCGCCAGGTGGGATGAAAAACTGTTTTTT.

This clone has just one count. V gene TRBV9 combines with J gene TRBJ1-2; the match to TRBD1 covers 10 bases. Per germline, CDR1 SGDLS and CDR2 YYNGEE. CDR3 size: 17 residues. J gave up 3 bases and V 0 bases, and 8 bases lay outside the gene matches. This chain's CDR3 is CASSVGAGTGVYYGYTF. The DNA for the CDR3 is TGTGCCAGCAGCGTAGGGGCCGGGACAGGGGTTTACTATGGCTACACCTTC.